Listed below are T cell receptor beta chains from one sample, sequenced in a study of cytotoxic CD8 clonotypes in ibrutinib-treated CLL. Clones were read by immunoSEQ multiplex PCR, and TCRdb kept only the in-frame ones, dropping some. This table holds approximately 100,000 clones, approximately 80% found once. The input for sequencing was PBMCs, taken after 12 months of ibrutinib treatment. These receptor sequences come from a human donor with chronic lymphocytic leukemia. Both conserved end residues are part of each CDR3. The order of the fields is V gene, clone size, J gene, D gene, CDR3 protein, CDR3 DNA. The D gene is left open where the match is weak. Clone size is shown for a subset of rows, as once, few, many or a class of expanded clone.

V: TRBV29-1; size: once; J: TRBJ2-1; D: TRBD2; CDR3: CSVVTSGGVVEEQFF; DNA: TGCAGCGTTGTCACTAGCGGGGGGGTTGTAGAAGAGCAGTTCTTC
V: TRBV23-1; size: -; J: TRBJ1-5; D: -; CDR3: CASSQLGDGNQPQHF; DNA: TGCGCCAGCAGTCAACTAGGGGATGGCAATCAGCCCCAGCATTTT
V: TRBV5-1; size: -; J: TRBJ2-1; D: -; CDR3: CASSLVGGSYNEQFF; DNA: TGCGCCAGCAGCTTGGTGGGGGGCTCCTACAATGAGCAGTTCTTC
V: TRBV11-3; size: few; J: TRBJ2-2; D: TRBD2; CDR3: CASSDPSGGGNTGELFF; DNA: TGTGCCAGCAGCGATCCTAGCGGGGGAGGGAACACCGGGGAGCTGTTTTTT
V: TRBV6-1; size: once; J: TRBJ1-6; D: -; CDR3: CASTDSSSYNSPLHF; DNA: TGTGCCAGCACAGACAGCAGCTCCTATAATTCACCCCTCCACTTT
V: TRBV2; size: -; J: TRBJ1-5; D: TRBD1; CDR3: CASSEFSTGDQPQHF; DNA: TGTGCCAGCAGTGAATTTTCGACAGGGGATCAGCCCCAGCATTTT
V: TRBV7-9; size: -; J: TRBJ2-5; D: -; CDR3: CASSPMVETQYF; DNA: TGTGCCAGCAGCCCCATGGTTGAGACCCAGTACTTC
V: TRBV29-1; size: once; J: TRBJ1-1; D: TRBD1; CDR3: CSVGDSYLIAFF; DNA: TGCAGCGTTGGGGACAGCTATCTGATAGCTTTCTTT
V: TRBV9; size: -; J: TRBJ2-7; D: -; CDR3: CASSLEGLGYEQYF; DNA: TGTGCCAGCAGCCTGGAGGGGCTCGGCTACGAGCAGTACTTC
V: TRBV7-9; size: few; J: TRBJ2-7; D: -; CDR3: CASSLSDRSSYEQYF; DNA: TGTGCCAGCAGCTTAAGTGACAGGAGCTCCTACGAGCAGTACTTC
V: TRBV6-5; size: -; J: TRBJ2-6; D: -; CDR3: CASSPGFFGANVLTF; DNA: TGTGCCAGCAGTCCAGGGTTCTTCGGGGCCAACGTCCTGACTTTC
V: TRBV2; size: -; J: TRBJ2-1; D: TRBD2; CDR3: CASGISGDDEQFF; DNA: TGTGCCAGCGGAATTAGCGGGGATGATGAGCAGTTCTTC
V: TRBV6-5; size: -; J: TRBJ2-7; D: -; CDR3: CASSYGTSYEQYF; DNA: TGTGCCAGCAGTTACGGGACTTCCTACGAGCAGTACTTC
V: TRBV7-2; size: -; J: TRBJ1-5; D: -; CDR3: CASSLLGLDQPQHF; DNA: TGTGCCAGCAGCTTATTAGGGCTGGATCAGCCCCAGCATTTT